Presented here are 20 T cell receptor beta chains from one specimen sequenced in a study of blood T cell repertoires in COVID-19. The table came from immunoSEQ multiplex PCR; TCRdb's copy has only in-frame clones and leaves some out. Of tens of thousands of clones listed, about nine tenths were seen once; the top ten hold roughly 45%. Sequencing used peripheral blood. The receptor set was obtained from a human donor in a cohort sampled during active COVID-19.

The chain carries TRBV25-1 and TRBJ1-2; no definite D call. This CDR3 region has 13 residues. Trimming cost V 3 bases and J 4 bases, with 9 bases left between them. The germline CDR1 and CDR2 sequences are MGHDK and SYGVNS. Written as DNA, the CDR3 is TGTGCCAGCAGTGACTCGGGGATCTATGGCTACACCTTC. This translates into CASSDSGIYGYTF.

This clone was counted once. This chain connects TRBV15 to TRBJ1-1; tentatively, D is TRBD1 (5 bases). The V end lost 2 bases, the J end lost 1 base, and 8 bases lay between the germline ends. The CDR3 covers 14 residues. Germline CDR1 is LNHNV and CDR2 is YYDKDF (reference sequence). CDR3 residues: CATSRPGGNTEAFF. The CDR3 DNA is TGTGCCACCAGCAGACCGGGGGGGAACACTGAAGCTTTCTTT. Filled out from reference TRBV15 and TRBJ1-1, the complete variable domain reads DAMVIQNPRYQVTQFGKPVTLSCSQTLNHNVMYWYQQKSSQAPKLLFHYYDKDFNNEADTPDNFQSRRPNTSFCFLDIRSPGLGDTAMYLCATSRPGGNTEAFFGQGTRLTVV.

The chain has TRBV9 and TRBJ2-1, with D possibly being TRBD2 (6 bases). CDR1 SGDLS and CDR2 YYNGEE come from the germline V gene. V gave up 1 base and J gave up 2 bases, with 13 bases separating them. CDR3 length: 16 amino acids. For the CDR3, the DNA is TGTGCCAGCAGCGTAAGTAACGGCGGGGCCTACAATGAGCAGTTCTTC. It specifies CASSVSNGGAYNEQFF.

The chain's CDR3 is CASSIGGQGPQYF. The CDR3 region has the DNA TGTGCCAGTAGTATAGGCGGACAGGGCCCTCAGTACTTC. The V gene is TRBV19, the J gene TRBJ2-4, with TRBD1 matching 8 bases. V was clipped by 1 base and J by 12 bases; unmatched bases: 5. Germline V gene sequence: CDR1 LNHDA, CDR2 SQIVND (reference sequence). This CDR3 region has 13 residues.

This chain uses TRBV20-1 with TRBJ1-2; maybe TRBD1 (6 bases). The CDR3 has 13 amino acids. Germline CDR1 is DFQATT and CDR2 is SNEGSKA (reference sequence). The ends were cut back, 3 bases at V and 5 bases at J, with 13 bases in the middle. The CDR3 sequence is CSASTKGVYGYTF. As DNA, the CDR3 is TGCAGTGCTAGTACTAAGGGGGTGTATGGCTACACCTTC.

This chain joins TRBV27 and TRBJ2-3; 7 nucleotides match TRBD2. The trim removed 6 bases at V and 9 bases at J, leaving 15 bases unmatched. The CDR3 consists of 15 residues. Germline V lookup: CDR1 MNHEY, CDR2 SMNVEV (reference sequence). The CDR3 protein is CASSKVGEGRGTQYF. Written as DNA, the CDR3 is TGTGCCAGCAGCAAGGTGGGGGAGGGCCGGGGAACGCAGTATTTT.

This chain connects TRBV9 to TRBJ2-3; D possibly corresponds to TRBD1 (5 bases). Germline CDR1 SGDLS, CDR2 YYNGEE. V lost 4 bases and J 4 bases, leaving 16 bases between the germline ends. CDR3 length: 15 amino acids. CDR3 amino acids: CASSPQGSGSDTQYF. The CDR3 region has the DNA TGTGCCAGCAGCCCCCAGGGTAGTGGATCAGATACGCAGTATTTT. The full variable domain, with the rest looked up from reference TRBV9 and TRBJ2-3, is DSGVTQTPKHLITATGQRVTLRCSPRSGDLSVYWYQQSLDQGLQFLIQYYNGEERAKGNILERFSAQQFPDLHSELNLSSLELGDSALYFCASSPQGSGSDTQYFGPGTRLTVL.

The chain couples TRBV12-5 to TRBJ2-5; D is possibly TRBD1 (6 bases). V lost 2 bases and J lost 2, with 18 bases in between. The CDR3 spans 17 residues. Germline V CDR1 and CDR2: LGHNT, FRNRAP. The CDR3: CASGLNLGQPLQETQYF. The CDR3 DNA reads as TGTGCTAGTGGTTTGAACCTCGGACAGCCTCTGCAAGAGACCCAGTACTTC.

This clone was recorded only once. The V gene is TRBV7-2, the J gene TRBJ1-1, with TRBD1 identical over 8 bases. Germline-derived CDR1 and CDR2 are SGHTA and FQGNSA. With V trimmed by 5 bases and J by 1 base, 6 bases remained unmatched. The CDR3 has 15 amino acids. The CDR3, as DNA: TGTGCCAGCAGCCCACGGACAGGGACGAACACTGAAGCTTTCTTT. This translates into CASSPRTGTNTEAFF.

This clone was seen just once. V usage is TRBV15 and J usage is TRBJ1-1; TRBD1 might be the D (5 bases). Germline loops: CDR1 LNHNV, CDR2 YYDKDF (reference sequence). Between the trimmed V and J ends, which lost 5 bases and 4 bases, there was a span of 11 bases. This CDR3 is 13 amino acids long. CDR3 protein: CATSEAGGTEAFF. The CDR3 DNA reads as TGTGCCACCAGCGAGGCCGGGGGCACTGAAGCTTTCTTT.

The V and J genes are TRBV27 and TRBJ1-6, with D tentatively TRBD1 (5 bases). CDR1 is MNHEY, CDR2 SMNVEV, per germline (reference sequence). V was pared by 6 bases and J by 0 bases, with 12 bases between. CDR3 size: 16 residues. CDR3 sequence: CASRPRGLSYNSPLHF. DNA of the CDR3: TGTGCCAGCAGACCCCGGGGACTCTCCTATAATTCACCCCTCCACTTT.

The CDR3 sequence: CASSREGTQPQHF. CDR3 bases: TGTGCCAGCAGCCGGGAGGGGACTCAGCCCCAGCATTTT. The chain joins TRBV5-4 to TRBJ1-5; D is possibly TRBD1 (5 bases). Trimming removed 4 bases from V and 6 bases from J, with 11 bases in between. Germline-derived CDR1 and CDR2 are SGHNT and YYREEE (reference sequence). The CDR3 is 13 residues long.

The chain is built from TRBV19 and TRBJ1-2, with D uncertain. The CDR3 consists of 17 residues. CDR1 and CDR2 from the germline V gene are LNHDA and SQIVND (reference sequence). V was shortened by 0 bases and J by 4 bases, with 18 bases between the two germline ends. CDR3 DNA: TGTGCCAGTAGTATAGATGGCGGGAGTCAACCTTCCTATGGCTACACCTTC. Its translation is CASSIDGGSQPSYGYTF.

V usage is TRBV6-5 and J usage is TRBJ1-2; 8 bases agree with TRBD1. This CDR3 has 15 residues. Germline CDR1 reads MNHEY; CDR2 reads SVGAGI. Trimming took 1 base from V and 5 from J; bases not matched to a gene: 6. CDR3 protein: CASSYLDRAEYGYTF. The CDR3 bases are TGTGCCAGCAGTTACTTGGACAGGGCGGAGTATGGCTACACCTTC.

CDR3 in amino acids: CASSPLLGTGGGYTF. CDR3 in DNA: TGTGCCAGCAGTCCTCTTCTCGGGACAGGGGGCGGCTACACCTTC. The J gene is TRBJ1-2, the V gene TRBV27; TRBD1 agrees at 12 bases. The CDR3 spans 15 residues. Germline-derived CDR1 and CDR2 are MNHEY and SMNVEV (reference sequence). V trimming: 5 bases; J trimming: 8 bases; junction bases outside the gene matches: 9.

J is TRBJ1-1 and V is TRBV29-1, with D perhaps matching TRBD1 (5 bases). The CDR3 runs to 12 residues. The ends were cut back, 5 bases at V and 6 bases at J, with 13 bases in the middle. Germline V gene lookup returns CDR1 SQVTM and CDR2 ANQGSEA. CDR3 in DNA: TGCAGCGTTCAGGGATCGAGCTCTGAAGCTTTCTTT. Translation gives CSVQGSSSEAFF.

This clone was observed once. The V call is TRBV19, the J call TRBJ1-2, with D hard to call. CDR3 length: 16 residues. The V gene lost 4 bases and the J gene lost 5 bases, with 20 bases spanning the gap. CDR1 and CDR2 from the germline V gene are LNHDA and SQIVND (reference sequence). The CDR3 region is CASSTAWRVSWYGYTF. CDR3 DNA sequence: TGTGCCAGTAGTACCGCATGGAGGGTTTCCTGGTATGGCTACACCTTC.

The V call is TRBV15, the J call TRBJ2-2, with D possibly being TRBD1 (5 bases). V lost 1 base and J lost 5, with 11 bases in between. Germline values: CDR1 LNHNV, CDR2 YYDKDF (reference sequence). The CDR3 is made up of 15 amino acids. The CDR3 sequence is CATSRVRGRTGELFF. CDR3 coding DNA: TGTGCCACCAGCAGAGTTAGGGGAAGAACCGGGGAGCTGTTTTTT.

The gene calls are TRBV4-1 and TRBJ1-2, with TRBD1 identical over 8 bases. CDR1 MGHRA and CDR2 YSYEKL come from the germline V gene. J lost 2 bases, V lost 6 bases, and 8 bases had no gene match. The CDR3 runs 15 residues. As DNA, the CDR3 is TGCGCCAGCAGGGTAGGGACAGGTAGCAACTATGGCTACACCTTC. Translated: CASRVGTGSNYGYTF.

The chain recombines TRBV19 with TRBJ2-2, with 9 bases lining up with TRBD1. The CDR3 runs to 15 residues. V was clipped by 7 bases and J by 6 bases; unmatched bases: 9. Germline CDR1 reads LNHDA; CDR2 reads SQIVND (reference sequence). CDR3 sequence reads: CASIKGQGMAGELFF. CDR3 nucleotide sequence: TGTGCCAGTATCAAGGGACAGGGCATGGCCGGGGAGCTGTTTTTT.